This T cell receptor beta chain was recorded in a study of OX40 agonist ivuxolimab in advanced cancers. Study in general: The study gave patients intravenous ivuxolimab at 0.01 to 10 mg/kg every 2 weeks.

A remark on this clone: Its antigen is unknown. Its ends do not fully match the called genes, so a read error is possible.

The length of the CDR3 is 15 residues. Germline CDR1 SSHAT, CDR2 FNYEAQ (reference sequence). Assay used: immunoSEQ multiplex PCR; TCRdb lists only in-frame clones, some missing. The repertoire consists of approximately 50,000 clones, with around 94% occurring once and the leading ten covering 8% to 13%. Study-wide findings and caveats: The expanded peripheral T cells' antigen specificity was not determined. Within 6 weeks, CD4+ and CD8+ blood T cells expanded clonally at 0.1 to 3.0 mg/kg.

Autoimmune disease history or systemic immunosuppression meant exclusion. This receptor was obtained from an adult with an advanced solid tumor such as melanoma, head and neck, liver or kidney cancer. Sequencing was performed on CD4+ or CD8+ T cells sorted from blood, taken in a trial of the OX40 agonist ivuxolimab. This chain uses TRBV7-7 with TRBJ2-5, with D maybe TRBD1 (5 bases). This chain's CDR3 is CASSESDMGVETQYF. In nucleotides, the CDR3 is TGTGCTAGCAGCGAATCGGACATGGGCGTGGAGACCCAGTACTTC.